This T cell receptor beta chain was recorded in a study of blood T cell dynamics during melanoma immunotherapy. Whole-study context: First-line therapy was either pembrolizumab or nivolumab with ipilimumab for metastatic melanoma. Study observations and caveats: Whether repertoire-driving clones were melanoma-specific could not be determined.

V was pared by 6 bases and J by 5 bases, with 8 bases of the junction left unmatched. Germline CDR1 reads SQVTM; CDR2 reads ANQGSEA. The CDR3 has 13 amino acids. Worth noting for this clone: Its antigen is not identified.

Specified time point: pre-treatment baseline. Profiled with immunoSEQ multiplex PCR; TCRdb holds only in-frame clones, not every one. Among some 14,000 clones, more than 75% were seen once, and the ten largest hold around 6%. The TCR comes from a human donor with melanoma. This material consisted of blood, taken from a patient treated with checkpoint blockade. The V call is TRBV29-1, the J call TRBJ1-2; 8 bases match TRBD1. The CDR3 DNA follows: TGCAGCGTGGAACAGGGGGAAGGTTATGGCTACACCTTC. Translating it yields CSVEQGEGYGYTF.